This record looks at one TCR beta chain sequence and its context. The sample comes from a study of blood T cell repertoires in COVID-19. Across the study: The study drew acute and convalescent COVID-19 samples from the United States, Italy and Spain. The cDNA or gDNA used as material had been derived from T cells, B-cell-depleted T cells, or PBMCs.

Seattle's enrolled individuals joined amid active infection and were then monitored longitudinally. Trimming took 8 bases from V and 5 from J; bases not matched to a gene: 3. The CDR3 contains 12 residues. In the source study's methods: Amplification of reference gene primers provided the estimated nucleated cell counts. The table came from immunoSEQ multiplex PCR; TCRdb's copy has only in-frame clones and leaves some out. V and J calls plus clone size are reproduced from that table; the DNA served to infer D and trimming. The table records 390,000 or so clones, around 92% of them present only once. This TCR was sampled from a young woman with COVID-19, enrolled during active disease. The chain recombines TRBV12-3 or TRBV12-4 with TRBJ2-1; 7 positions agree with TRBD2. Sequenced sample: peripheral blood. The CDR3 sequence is CASGGLNNEQFF. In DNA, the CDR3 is TGTGCCAGCGGGGGACTAAACAATGAGCAGTTCTTC.